The clone carrying this TCR beta chain occurred once. The source of the sample is a study of T cell responses to AZD1222 COVID-19 vaccine. The CDR3 is 15 amino acids. Profiling relied on immunoSEQ multiplex PCR, and the TCRdb table lists in-frame clones only, not all of them. Altogether approximately 130,000 clones are present, 85% to 95% being singletons, with the ten largest covering more than 0.7%. This clonotype originated in an adult in good health. The chain couples TRBV21-1 to TRBJ2-1; the table calls TRBD1, which could not be checked here. TRBV21-1 counts as a pseudogene. The specimen was peripheral blood, collected on day 0 of AZD1222 vaccination. CDR3 residues: CASSIRGQGACEQFF. The CDR3 DNA follows: TGTGCCAGCAGCATCCGGGGACAGGGGGCATGTGAGCAGTTCTTC.